What follows are 4 T cell receptor beta chains derived from one specimen sequenced in a study of blood T cell repertoires in COVID-19 (TCRdb year 2020). Receptor amplification or capture employed the immunoSEQ multiplex PCR assay. TCRdb's version of the immuneACCESS table is confined to in-frame rearrangements and falls short of the full clone set. An unresolved V gene accounts for under half of the shortfall where checked; the remainder is of unknown origin. The sample yields approximately 93,000 clones; roughly 89% were counted once. Together, the top ten hold 27% of the sample. Sequencing was done on a sample of peripheral blood. The receptors come from a man aged 50 to 59 with active or convalescent COVID-19.

CDR3 in DNA: TGTGCCAGCAGGTTTAACAGGGGGCCGGGGACCAATGAGCAGTTCTTC. Amino acid sequence: CASRFNRGPGTNEQFF. This chain uses TRBV28 with TRBJ2-1; TRBD1 matches 9 bases. The CDR3 contains 16 residues. With 6 bases clipped from V and 6 bases from J, the junction kept 12 bases outside the gene matches. The V gene's germline CDR1 is MDHEN and CDR2 SYDVKM.

In its sample, this clone was seen a few times. The chain combines TRBV7-2 with TRBJ2-1; 7 bases line up with TRBD2. The CDR3 spans 13 residues. CDR1 SGHTA and CDR2 FQGNSA come from the germline V gene. The junction had 8 bases not matched to a gene; V was cut back by 6 bases and J by 9 bases. The CDR3 region is CASRAAGVPEQFF. CDR3 nucleotides: TGTGCCAGCAGGGCCGCGGGGGTCCCTGAGCAGTTCTTC. Based on the CDR3 plus reference TRBV7-2 and TRBJ2-1, the full variable domain is GAGVSQSPSNKVTEKGKDVELRCDPISGHTALYWYRQSLGQGLEFLIYFQGNSAPDKSGLPSDRFSAERTGGSVSTLTIQRTQQEDSAVYLCASRAAGVPEQFFGPGTRLTVL.

The J gene is TRBJ2-5, the V gene TRBV5-6; 7 bases line up with TRBD1. Germline CDR1 and CDR2: SGHDT and YYEEEE. The CDR3 sequence is 14 residues long. The junction had 8 bases not matched to a gene; V was cut back by 4 bases and J by 5 bases. The CDR3 protein is CASSLKQGTETQYF. The CDR3 region has the DNA TGTGCCAGCAGCCTAAAACAGGGGACGGAGACCCAGTACTTC.

The chain carries TRBV19 and TRBJ2-7; 9 positions match TRBD1. The CDR3 extends over 16 amino acids. The V gene's germline CDR1 is LNHDA and CDR2 SQIVND (reference sequence). J lost 3 bases, V lost 4 bases, and 10 bases had no gene match. The CDR3 region has the DNA TGTGCCAGTAGTAGGGAGACAGGGGGATTCGGCTACGAGCAGTACTTC. It yields the protein CASSRETGGFGYEQYF.